The clone carrying this T cell receptor beta chain occurred a few times. Its matching antigen is unknown. TCRdb itself ran the reads through MiXCR, one entry per CDR3 protein. The sample holds 90,000 to 130,000 distinct CDR3 sequences; about a tenth are singletons and the top ten take approximately 33%. The record originates from a study of T cell repertoires in cytomegalovirus infection. The CDR3 loop spans 15 amino acids. CDR1 is SGHTA, CDR2 FQGNSA, per germline. V lost 4 bases and J lost 7; bases outside the gene matches: 10. This TCR derives from a human donor in good health (CMV status not recorded). Some clones in this sample may be carry-over from other donors' samples. The chain couples TRBV7-2 to TRBJ1-1; 9 bases agree with TRBD1. Material: PBMCs, sequenced either directly or after in vitro stimulation (not recorded which). This CDR3 reads CASSSGPGQGIEAFF. CDR3 coding DNA: TGTGCCAGCAGCTCCGGACCGGGACAGGGTATTGAAGCTTTCTTT.